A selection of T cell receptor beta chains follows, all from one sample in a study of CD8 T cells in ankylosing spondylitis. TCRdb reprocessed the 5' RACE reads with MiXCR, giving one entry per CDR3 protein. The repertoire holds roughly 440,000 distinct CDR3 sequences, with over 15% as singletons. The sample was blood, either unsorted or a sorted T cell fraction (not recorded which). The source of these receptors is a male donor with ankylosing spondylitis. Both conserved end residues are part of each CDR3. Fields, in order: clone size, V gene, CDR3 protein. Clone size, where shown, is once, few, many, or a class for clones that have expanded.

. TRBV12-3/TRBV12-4 CASRFGQGYTGELFF
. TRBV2 CASRKGAQETQYF
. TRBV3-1 CASSQGHRDTEAFF
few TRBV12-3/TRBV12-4 CASIKGTKIWRNTEAFF
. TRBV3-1 CASSRTGEGNTIYF
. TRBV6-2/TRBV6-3 CASSWGLEKTQYF
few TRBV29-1 CSVEEWARGDGYTF
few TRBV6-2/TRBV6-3 CASSYRQGSNYGYTF
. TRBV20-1 CSASNPTSAYNEQFF
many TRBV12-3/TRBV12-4 CASSLERAGLFF
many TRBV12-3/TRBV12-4 CASSLGQGASEQYF
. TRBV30 CAWKGNSNQPQHF
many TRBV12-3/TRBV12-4 CASSFWRDTKNTEAFF
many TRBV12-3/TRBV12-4 CASTLAGGPNNEQFF
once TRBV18 CASSPIEIVETQYF
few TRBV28 CASSFVYGGNREQYF
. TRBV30 CAWRLQGNSPLHF
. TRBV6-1 CASSSLDRGNSQQFF
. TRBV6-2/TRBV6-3 CASGTGGETQYF
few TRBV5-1 CASSIQGYEQYF
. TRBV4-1 CASSPFRTTRGNEAFF
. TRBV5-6 CASSPPGGLGETQYF
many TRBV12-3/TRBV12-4 CASSVTGVNTQYF
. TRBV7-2 CASSLLRNEQFF
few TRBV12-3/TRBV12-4 CASSSLPPDWDGDIQYF
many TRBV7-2 CASSVNRVPETQYF
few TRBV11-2 CASSRQGAAGNNEQFF
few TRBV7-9 CASSLWGQGKYEQYF
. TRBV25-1 CASRGAGVQNIQYF
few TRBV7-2 CASSFAGGGETQYF
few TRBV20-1 CSARTQNGYTF
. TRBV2 CASTSPSPNEQFF
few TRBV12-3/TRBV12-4 CASSLQGLGGNTIYF
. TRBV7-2 CASSALRANYGYTF
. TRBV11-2 CASSLFREETNTGELFF
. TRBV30 CAWRTARTEKLFF
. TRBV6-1 CASRMTGPSSGNTIYF
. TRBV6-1 CASSQVPGPGPPAGYTF
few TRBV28 CASSLVFGGSAQPQHF
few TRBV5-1 CASSYGTAEKLFF
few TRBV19 CASSIGTKGNQPQHF
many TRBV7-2 CASSGLRAETQYF
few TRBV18 CASSTQWGEQYF
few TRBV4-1 CASTDGQGTYEQYF
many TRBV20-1 CSATRQGANTGELFF
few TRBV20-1 CSARASGTGELFF
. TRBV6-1 CASRPQGGNTEAFF
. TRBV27 CASSLFGPAEAFF
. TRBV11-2 CASSLFVGATEAFF